This is a list of T cell receptor beta chains from one sample in a study of cytomegalovirus exposure and HLA in healthy donors. Clones were sequenced by immunoSEQ multiplex PCR, and TCRdb holds only the in-frame ones, with some missing. The sample gives 100,000 to 150,000 clones, approximately 87% of which show up once; 15% to 25% is in the top ten. The specimen was PBMCs. These TCRs come from a man younger than 35 in good health and CMV-seropositive. CDR3s include the opening cysteine and the closing phenylalanine or tryptophan. Each record gives: clone size, V gene, D gene, J gene, CDR3 DNA, CDR3 protein. D genes are given only for firm matches. The size entry is marked missing in some rows and otherwise reads once, few, many or a size class.

>NA|TRBV28|NA|TRBJ1-5
TGTGCCAGCAGCATCCAGGGAAATCAGCCCCAGCATTTT
CASSIQGNQPQHF
>NA|TRBV25-1|TRBD1|TRBJ2-1
TGTGCCAGCAGTGATAGCGACAGGGGGCTCCCCTACAATGAGCAGTTCTTC
CASSDSDRGLPYNEQFF
>few|TRBV5-6|NA|TRBJ2-1
TGTGCCAGCAGCTTGAAACTGCCGATCTACAATGAGCAGTTCTTC
CASSLKLPIYNEQFF
>many|TRBV6-5|NA|TRBJ1-1
TGTGCCAGCAGCCTCGTTGTGAACACTGAAGCTTTCTTT
CASSLVVNTEAFF
>NA|TRBV2|TRBD1|TRBJ2-1
TGTGCCAGCAGTCTTACCGGGACAGGGGCCTACAATGAGCAGTTCTTC
CASSLTGTGAYNEQFF
>NA|TRBV5-1|TRBD1|TRBJ2-7
TGCGCCAGCAGCTGGACCGGGACAGGAGGCTACGAGCAGTACTTC
CASSWTGTGGYEQYF
>NA|TRBV6-5|NA|TRBJ1-2
TGTGCCTGTTCAGTGTCTCTCGATTTTGGCTACACCTTC
CACSVSLDFGYTF
>NA|TRBV27|NA|TRBJ2-1
TGTGCCAGCAGTGTAAGGAGCGCATCCTACAATGAGCAGTTCTTC
CASSVRSASYNEQFF
>NA|TRBV11-2|NA|TRBJ2-7
TGTGCCAGCAGCCCCGGCCGGGTCTCCTACGAGCAGTACTTC
CASSPGRVSYEQYF
>NA|TRBV5-1|TRBD1|TRBJ1-5
TGCGCCAGCAGCTTGGAAGGGACAGGGGATCAGCCCCAGCATTTT
CASSLEGTGDQPQHF
>NA|TRBV5-6|TRBD2|TRBJ2-7
TGTGCCAGCGGAGCGGGGGGGTCCTACGAGCAGTACTTC
CASGAGGSYEQYF
>NA|TRBV7-9|NA|TRBJ1-1
TGTGCCAGCACCTACGACAGTTTACGAGAAGCTTTCTTT
CASTYDSLREAFF
>NA|TRBV11-2|TRBD2|TRBJ2-5
TGTGCCAGCAGACTAGCGGGGGGGCTGGAGGAGACCCAGTACTTC
CASRLAGGLEETQYF
>NA|TRBV6-1|NA|TRBJ1-3
TGTGCCAGCAGTGAAGTTTGGGCAGTCTCTGGAAACACCATATATTTT
CASSEVWAVSGNTIYF
>NA|TRBV10-3|TRBD2|TRBJ2-7
TGTGCCATCAGTGAACCCCTAGCGGGGAGCTCCTACGAGCAGTACTTC
CAISEPLAGSSYEQYF
>NA|TRBV5-4|NA|TRBJ2-1
TGTGCCAGCAGCTTGGTTGGGGCTTTTGAGCGGTTCTTC
CASSLVGAFERFF
>NA|TRBV28|NA|TRBJ1-1
TGTGCCAGCAGGTACCCCTACAGGGAAATAACTGGCACTGAAGCTTTCTTT
CASRYPYREITGTEAFF
>NA|TRBV10-3|NA|TRBJ2-6
TGTGCCAGCGGGGCTGGGGCCAACGTCCTGACTTTC
CASGAGANVLTF
>once|TRBV30|NA|TRBJ1-2
TGTGCCTGCCCCCGGAGAGCTAACTATGGCTACACCTTC
CACPRRANYGYTF
>NA|TRBV6-1|NA|TRBJ1-2
TGTGCCAGCAGTGAAACAGGGACCTACTATGGCTACACCTTC
CASSETGTYYGYTF
>NA|TRBV19|NA|TRBJ1-4
TGTGCCAGTACGGTTAATGAAAAACTGTTTTTT
CASTVNEKLFF
>once|TRBV9|TRBD1|TRBJ1-6
TGTGCCAGCAGCCCCGAGGACAGGCGGTCTTTGAATTCACCCCTCCACTTT
CASSPEDRRSLNSPLHF
>NA|TRBV6-5|NA|TRBJ2-7
TGTGCCAGCAAGGCAGGGTCTATCTCCTACGAGCAGTACTTC
CASKAGSISYEQYF
>NA|TRBV6-6|NA|TRBJ1-1
TGTGCCAGCAGCCAAACGGGGACTGAAGCTTTCTTT
CASSQTGTEAFF
>once|TRBV19|NA|TRBJ1-5
TGTGCCAGTAGTATAGATCCCCAGGGGTCGGTGAATCAGCCCCAGCATTTT
CASSIDPQGSVNQPQHF
>NA|TRBV9|NA|TRBJ1-5
TGTGCCAGCAGTGGGGGCGGCAATCAGCCCCAGCATTTT
CASSGGGNQPQHF
>NA|TRBV19|TRBD1|TRBJ1-4
TGTGCCACCGAACCAGGGGGGAATGAAAAACTGTTTTTT
CATEPGGNEKLFF
>once|TRBV28|NA|TRBJ1-2
TGTGCCAGCAGGCCGACAGCTACCTATAACTATGGCTACACCTTC
CASRPTATYNYGYTF